Sequencing of this T cell receptor (beta chain) was carried out in a study of cytomegalovirus exposure and HLA in healthy donors. The study, taken as a whole, reports: A few CMV-associated chains were confirmed in vitro to be specific for CMV antigens. TCR beta chains numbering more than 150 were designated cytomegalovirus-associated.

CDR1 is MNHEY and CDR2 is SMNVEV in the germline V gene (reference sequence). Trimming took 7 bases from V and 0 from J; bases not matched to a gene: 9. The CDR3 length is 17 residues. About this clone: Its antigen remains unidentified.

This PCR relied on a set of 60 Vbeta primers and 13 Jbeta primers. Sequenced by immunoSEQ multiplex PCR; TCRdb stores in-frame clones only, minus some. The top ten clones hold just under 2% of a sample with about 130,000 clones, roughly four fifths of them seen once. Sequencing input: PBMCs. The sequence was obtained from a man aged 45-65 years in good health and CMV-seronegative. This chain links TRBV27 with TRBJ2-6; TRBD1 agrees at 7 bases. CDR3 DNA sequence: TGTGCCAGCACTTCCGACAGGGTAATCTCTGGGGCCAACGTCCTGACTTTC. Protein sequence: CASTSDRVISGANVLTF.